This T cell receptor beta chain is from a study of blood T cell repertoires in COVID-19. Germline V CDR1 and CDR2: SGHVT, SQSDAQ. The CDR3 has 14 amino acids. Trimming removed 5 bases at V and 0 bases at J, with 8 bases between. TCRdb's copy holds only in-frame clones and misses some; the assay was immunoSEQ multiplex PCR. The sample comprises roughly 160,000 clones, approximately 86% of which are singletons, and 8% to 11% rests with the top ten. V usage is TRBV7-4 and J usage is TRBJ1-3; D is uncertain. The sample consisted of peripheral blood. The sequence was collected from an elderly woman with active or convalescent COVID-19. CDR3 loop: CASSRQDSGNTIYF. DNA of the CDR3: TGTGCCAGCAGCCGGCAGGACTCTGGAAACACCATATATTTT. Full variable domain (outside the CDR3, taken from reference TRBV7-4 and TRBJ1-3): GAGVSQSPRYKVAKRGRDVALRCDSISGHVTLYWYRQTLGQGSEVLTYSQSDAQRDKSGRPSGRFSAERPERSVSTLKIQRTEQGDSAVYLCASSRQDSGNTIYFGEGSWLTVV.